The T cell receptor beta chain under discussion was sequenced for a study of control samples from healthy donors and cancer patients. This CDR3 comprises 17 residues. Germline V gene sequence: CDR1 SNHLY, CDR2 FYNNEI. The germline V and J ends were trimmed by 5 bases and 0 bases, with 19 bases remaining between them. Assay used: immunoSEQ multiplex PCR; TCRdb lists only in-frame clones, some missing. Of under 150,000 clones listed, roughly 95% are singletons. Sequenced material: blood. The TCR comes from a man in his thirties or forties in good health. V usage is TRBV2 and J usage is TRBJ1-1; D remains unclear. CDR3 bases: TGTGCCAGCAGTTTGGCGTTGAGGCAACCCTTGAACACTGAAGCTTTCTTT. Translated: CASSLALRQPLNTEAFF.